This is a list of T cell receptor beta chains from one sample in a study of blood T cells in healthy people across ages. One entry per CDR3 protein, called by TCRdb with MiXCR from the 5' RACE reads. The sample has 910,000 or so distinct CDR3 sequences, about 53% seen once. The specimen was blood. The receptors shown here come from a woman in her fifties or sixties in good health. CDR3s leave out the opening cysteine and the closing phenylalanine or tryptophan. Each record gives: V gene, J gene, CDR3 protein.

V gene: TRBV11-2
J gene: TRBJ1-6
CDR3 protein: ASRLQTGNSPLH

V gene: TRBV27
J gene: TRBJ2-7
CDR3 protein: ASSSSLSVSSYEQY

V gene: TRBV2
J gene: TRBJ2-5
CDR3 protein: ASKADQETQY

V gene: TRBV27
J gene: TRBJ1-1
CDR3 protein: ASRLGGGYTEAF

V gene: TRBV24-1
J gene: TRBJ2-5
CDR3 protein: ATSDALAYQETQY

V gene: TRBV27
J gene: TRBJ2-3
CDR3 protein: ASSFSAGDRGLLVPDTQY

V gene: TRBV6-2/TRBV6-3
J gene: TRBJ2-7
CDR3 protein: ASSYSGTSIYEQY

V gene: TRBV20-1
J gene: TRBJ2-1
CDR3 protein: SAPLAVESINNEQF

V gene: TRBV20-1
J gene: TRBJ2-7
CDR3 protein: SARGGIKLYEQY

V gene: TRBV4-2
J gene: TRBJ2-4
CDR3 protein: ASSQDGRSRGNIQY

V gene: TRBV5-4
J gene: TRBJ2-6
CDR3 protein: ASSFREGISGANVLT

V gene: TRBV27
J gene: TRBJ2-7
CDR3 protein: ASRRSRGGYEQY

V gene: TRBV6-2/TRBV6-3
J gene: TRBJ2-7
CDR3 protein: ASSTRLGQGITYEQY

V gene: TRBV12-3/TRBV12-4
J gene: TRBJ2-5
CDR3 protein: ASSLARAQGRETQY

V gene: TRBV7-6
J gene: TRBJ2-3
CDR3 protein: ASSALLRTGGLDTQY

V gene: TRBV6-5
J gene: TRBJ2-4
CDR3 protein: ASLRRAGEDIQY

V gene: TRBV4-1
J gene: TRBJ1-1
CDR3 protein: ASSSQGTNTEAF

V gene: TRBV3-1
J gene: TRBJ1-6
CDR3 protein: ASSQRQGDSPLH

V gene: TRBV4-3
J gene: TRBJ1-4
CDR3 protein: ASSQDLTVGQLLF

V gene: TRBV29-1
J gene: TRBJ2-7
CDR3 protein: SVELVFKEQY

V gene: TRBV27
J gene: TRBJ2-5
CDR3 protein: ASSFIPKETQY

V gene: TRBV28
J gene: .
CDR3 protein: ASSLIPGGGYEQY

V gene: TRBV6-6
J gene: TRBJ2-5
CDR3 protein: AISAGGKETQY

V gene: TRBV10-3
J gene: TRBJ2-5
CDR3 protein: AINNAGEEETQY

V gene: TRBV20-1
J gene: TRBJ2-1
CDR3 protein: SATSGRIWF

V gene: TRBV7-9
J gene: TRBJ2-1
CDR3 protein: ASSLTGGAEQF

V gene: TRBV4-1
J gene: TRBJ2-1
CDR3 protein: ASGATSDNEQF

V gene: TRBV11-1
J gene: TRBJ2-3
CDR3 protein: ASSLRGAGTDTQY

V gene: TRBV7-9
J gene: TRBJ2-3
CDR3 protein: ASSLQEIGQY

V gene: TRBV2
J gene: TRBJ2-1
CDR3 protein: AASRVGAYNEQF

V gene: TRBV6-6
J gene: TRBJ2-1
CDR3 protein: ASNGLAVSYNEQF

V gene: TRBV30
J gene: TRBJ2-5
CDR3 protein: AWSRQGQETQY

V gene: TRBV6-5
J gene: TRBJ2-7
CDR3 protein: ASRSGTSVYEQY

V gene: TRBV9
J gene: TRBJ2-1
CDR3 protein: ASSPGQETYNEQF

V gene: TRBV20-1
J gene: TRBJ1-2
CDR3 protein: SARNRAGGGYT

V gene: TRBV20-1
J gene: TRBJ2-1
CDR3 protein: SANKGQYYNEQF

V gene: TRBV2
J gene: TRBJ2-7
CDR3 protein: ASSEVGTSDEQY

V gene: TRBV18
J gene: TRBJ1-4
CDR3 protein: ASSPAANYEKLF

V gene: TRBV6-5
J gene: TRBJ1-1
CDR3 protein: ASNNRMNTEAF

V gene: TRBV12-3/TRBV12-4
J gene: TRBJ2-1
CDR3 protein: ASSSGGTYNEQF

V gene: TRBV20-1
J gene: TRBJ2-2
CDR3 protein: SAPSAVPGGELF

V gene: TRBV6-1
J gene: TRBJ2-3
CDR3 protein: ASQRTSGASDTQY

V gene: TRBV5-1
J gene: .
CDR3 protein: ASSWGTSKFYEQY

V gene: TRBV7-2
J gene: TRBJ2-5
CDR3 protein: ASSSQISSLNGGQY

V gene: TRBV10-1
J gene: TRBJ2-7
CDR3 protein: ASSHGLGEQY

V gene: TRBV4-1
J gene: TRBJ2-7
CDR3 protein: ASSHPGLAGGALSYEQY

V gene: TRBV6-5
J gene: TRBJ2-1
CDR3 protein: ASSYSGLVVYEQF

V gene: TRBV10-3
J gene: TRBJ2-1
CDR3 protein: AISEVGNEQF

V gene: TRBV6-5
J gene: TRBJ1-1
CDR3 protein: ASRPGQGLTEAF

V gene: TRBV6-5
J gene: TRBJ2-1
CDR3 protein: ASRQAGHNEQF

V gene: TRBV12-3/TRBV12-4
J gene: TRBJ1-2
CDR3 protein: ASSPHTVYGYT

V gene: TRBV18
J gene: TRBJ2-5
CDR3 protein: ASSMTSNRDQY

V gene: TRBV7-6
J gene: TRBJ2-1
CDR3 protein: ASSSTSNEQF